A selection of T cell receptor beta chains follows, all from one sample in a study of OX40 agonist ivuxolimab in advanced cancers. Here immunoSEQ multiplex PCR was the method, and the copy in TCRdb shows in-frame clones only, minus some. The sample has some 100,000 clones, more than 85% seen once. This sample comprised CD4+ or CD8+ T cells sorted from blood, obtained in a trial of the OX40 agonist ivuxolimab. The receptors were gathered from an adult with an advanced solid tumor such as melanoma, head and neck, liver or kidney cancer. Each CDR3 is given with its conserved first and last residue.

>TRBV29-1
CSVSQGAGQPQHF
>TRBV30
CAWIKSVGNSGNTIYF
>TRBV19
CASSTGTRLPIDSPLHF
>TRBV6-5
CASSSQGRETQYF
>TRBV15
CATSGNRDAYEQYF
>TRBV9
CASSPKSGTLSSGNTIYF
>TRBV9
CASSSPGVGELFF
>TRBV6-5
CASSLVGGHENEQFF
>TRBV4-3
CASSQGLTGGYEKLFF
>TRBV10-1
CASSVSDYETQYF
>TRBV27
CASSLSGGLASGELFF
>TRBV6-5
CASSLRVGEYGYTF
>TRBV6-5
CASSYRGVGNEQFF
>TRBV27
CASSLFYPGTYGYTF
>TRBV21-1
CASSKAEERSDTGELFF
>TRBV20-1
CSARQGREAFF
>TRBV11-2
CASSLDRSGDRYQETQYF
>TRBV4-1
CASSQGLLTNEKLFF
>TRBV15
CATSRGDRGQETQYF
>TRBV10-2
CASSQGPGNTIYF
>TRBV7-2
CASSAGTGHYNEQFF
>TRBV5-4
CASSLGREYGYTF
>TRBV6-5
CASRQGSTEAFF
>TRBV7-2
CASSLVSRREQFF
>TRBV5-6
CASSFGTGGHGYTF
>TRBV4-3
CASSQEATFGANVLTF